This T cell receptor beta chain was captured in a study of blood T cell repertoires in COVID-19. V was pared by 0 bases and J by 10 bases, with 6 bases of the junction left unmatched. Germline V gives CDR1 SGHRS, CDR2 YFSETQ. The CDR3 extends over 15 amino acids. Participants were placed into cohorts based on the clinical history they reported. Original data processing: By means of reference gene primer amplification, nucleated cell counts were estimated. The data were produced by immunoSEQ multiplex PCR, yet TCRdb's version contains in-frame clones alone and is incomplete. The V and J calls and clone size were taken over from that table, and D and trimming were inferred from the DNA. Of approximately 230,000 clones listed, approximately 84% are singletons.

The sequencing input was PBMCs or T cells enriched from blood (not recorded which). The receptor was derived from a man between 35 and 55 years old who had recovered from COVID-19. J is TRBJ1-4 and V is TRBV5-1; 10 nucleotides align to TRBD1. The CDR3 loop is CASSLVGTGEGKLFF. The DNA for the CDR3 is TGCGCCAGCAGCTTGGTCGGGACAGGGGAGGGAAAACTGTTTTTT.